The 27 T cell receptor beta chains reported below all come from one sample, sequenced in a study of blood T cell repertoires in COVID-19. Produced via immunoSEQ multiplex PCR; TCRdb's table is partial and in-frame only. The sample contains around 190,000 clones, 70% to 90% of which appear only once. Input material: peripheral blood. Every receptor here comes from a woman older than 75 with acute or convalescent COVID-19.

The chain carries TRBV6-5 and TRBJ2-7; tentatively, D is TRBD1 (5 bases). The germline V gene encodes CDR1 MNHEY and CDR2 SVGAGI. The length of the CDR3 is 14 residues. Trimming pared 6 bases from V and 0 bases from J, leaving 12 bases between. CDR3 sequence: CASRRTTNSYEQYF. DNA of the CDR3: TGTGCCAGCAGACGGACAACCAACTCCTACGAGCAGTACTTC.

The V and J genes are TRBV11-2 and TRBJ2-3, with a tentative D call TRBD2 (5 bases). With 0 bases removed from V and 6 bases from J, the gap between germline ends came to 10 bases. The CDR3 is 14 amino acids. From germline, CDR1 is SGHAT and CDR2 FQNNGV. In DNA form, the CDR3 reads TGTGCCAGCAGCTTAGATTCGGGGTACGATACGCAGTATTTT. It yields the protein CASSLDSGYDTQYF.

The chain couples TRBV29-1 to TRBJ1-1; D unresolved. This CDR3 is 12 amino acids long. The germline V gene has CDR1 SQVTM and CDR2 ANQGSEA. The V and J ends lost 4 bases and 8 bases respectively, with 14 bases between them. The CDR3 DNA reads TGCAGCGTTGGGAGGTTTAGGAACGAAGCTTTCTTT. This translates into CSVGRFRNEAFF.

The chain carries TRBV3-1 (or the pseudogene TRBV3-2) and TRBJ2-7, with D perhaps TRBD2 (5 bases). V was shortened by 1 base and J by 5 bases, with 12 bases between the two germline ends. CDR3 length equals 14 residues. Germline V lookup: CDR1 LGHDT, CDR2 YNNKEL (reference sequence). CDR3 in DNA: TGTGCCAGCAGCCAAGTTCGAGGGAACGACGAGCAGTACTTC. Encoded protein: CASSQVRGNDEQYF.

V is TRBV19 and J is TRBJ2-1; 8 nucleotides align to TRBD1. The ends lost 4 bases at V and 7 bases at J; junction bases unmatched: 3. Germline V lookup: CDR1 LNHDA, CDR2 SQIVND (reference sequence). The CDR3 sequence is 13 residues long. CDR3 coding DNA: TGTGCCAGTAGTAAGGACAGGGAGAATGAGCAGTTCTTC. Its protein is CASSKDRENEQFF.

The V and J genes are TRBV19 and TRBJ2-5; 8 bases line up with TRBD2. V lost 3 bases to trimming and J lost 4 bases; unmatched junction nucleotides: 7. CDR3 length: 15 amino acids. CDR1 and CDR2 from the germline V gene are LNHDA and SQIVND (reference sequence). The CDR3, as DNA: TGTGCCAGTAGTATTACGGGAGGGCGAGGAGAGACCCAGTACTTC. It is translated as CASSITGGRGETQYF.

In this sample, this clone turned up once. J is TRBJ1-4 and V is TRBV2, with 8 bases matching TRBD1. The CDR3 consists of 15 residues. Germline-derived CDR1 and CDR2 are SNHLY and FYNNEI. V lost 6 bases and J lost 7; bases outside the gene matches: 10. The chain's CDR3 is CASRPGAGGTEKLFF. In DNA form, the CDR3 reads TGTGCCAGCAGACCGGGGGCAGGGGGCACTGAAAAACTGTTTTTT.

The CDR3 is CASSYLGGNTEAFF. CDR3 nucleotides: TGTGCCAGCAGTTACTTGGGGGGGAACACTGAAGCTTTCTTT. The rearrangement joins TRBV6-5 to TRBJ1-1, with D perhaps matching TRBD1 (5 bases). Trimming removed 1 base at V and 1 base at J, with 7 bases between. Germline assignment: CDR1 MNHEY and CDR2 SVGAGI. CDR3 length: 14 residues.

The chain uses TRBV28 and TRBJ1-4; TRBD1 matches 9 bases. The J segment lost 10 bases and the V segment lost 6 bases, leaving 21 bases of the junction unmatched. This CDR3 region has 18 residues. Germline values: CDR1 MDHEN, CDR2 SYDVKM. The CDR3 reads CASSFAVPGQGKLRKLFF. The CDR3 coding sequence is TGTGCCAGCAGCTTCGCCGTCCCGGGACAGGGAAAGCTTCGAAAACTGTTTTTT.

CDR3 sequence reads: CASSYASGGGSNEQFF. Here the CDR3 DNA reads TGTGCCAGCAGTTACGCCTCAGGTGGGGGGAGTAATGAGCAGTTCTTC. V gene TRBV6-5 combines with J gene TRBJ2-1; D possibly corresponds to TRBD2 (6 bases). The CDR3 extends over 16 amino acids. Per germline, CDR1 MNHEY and CDR2 SVGAGI. The V and J ends lost 2 bases and 7 bases respectively, with 18 bases between them.

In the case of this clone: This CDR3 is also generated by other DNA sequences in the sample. The CDR3 DNA sequence: TGTGCCAGCTCCCCTACTGGCAGGGATACTGAAGCTTTCTTT. It yields the protein CASSPTGRDTEAFF. The V and J genes are TRBV18 and TRBJ1-1, with TRBD1 as a possible D gene (5 bases). Germline V gene lookup returns CDR1 KGHSH and CDR2 LQKENI. The CDR3 spans 14 residues. V was pared by 6 bases and J by 5 bases, with 16 bases between. The variable domain in full, with the rest retrieved from reference TRBV18 and TRBJ1-1, is NAGVMQNPRHLVRRRGQEARLRCSPMKGHSHVYWYRQLPEEGLKFMVYLQKENIIDESGMPKERFSAEFPKEGPSILRIQQVVRGDSAAYFCASSPTGRDTEAFFGQGTRLTVV.

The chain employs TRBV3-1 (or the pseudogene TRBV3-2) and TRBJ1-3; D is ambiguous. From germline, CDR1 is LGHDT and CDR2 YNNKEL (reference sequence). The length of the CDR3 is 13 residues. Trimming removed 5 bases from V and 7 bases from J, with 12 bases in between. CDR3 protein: CASSASAGNTIYF. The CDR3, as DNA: TGTGCCAGCAGCGCGAGTGCGGGGAACACCATATATTTT.

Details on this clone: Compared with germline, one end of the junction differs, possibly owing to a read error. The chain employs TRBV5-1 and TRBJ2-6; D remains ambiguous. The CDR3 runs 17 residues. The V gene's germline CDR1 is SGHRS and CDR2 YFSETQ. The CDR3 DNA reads TGCGCCAGCAGTTTGGCCTCGGCGGTCTCTGGGGCCAACGTCCTGACTTTC. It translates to CASSLASAVSGANVLTF.

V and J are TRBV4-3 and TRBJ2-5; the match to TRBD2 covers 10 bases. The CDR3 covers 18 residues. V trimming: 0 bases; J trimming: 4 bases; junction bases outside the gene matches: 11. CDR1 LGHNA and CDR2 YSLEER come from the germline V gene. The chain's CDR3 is CASSQDFASGSQGETQYF. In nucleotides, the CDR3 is TGCGCCAGCAGCCAAGATTTTGCTAGCGGGAGTCAAGGAGAGACCCAGTACTTC.

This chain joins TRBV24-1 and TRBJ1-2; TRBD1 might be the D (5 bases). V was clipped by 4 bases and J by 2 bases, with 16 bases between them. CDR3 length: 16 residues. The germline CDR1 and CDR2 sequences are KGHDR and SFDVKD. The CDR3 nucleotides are TGTGCCACCAGTGACCCAGGGTCGGGGGGGAACTATGGCTACACCTTC. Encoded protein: CATSDPGSGGNYGYTF.

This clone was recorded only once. CDR3 in amino acids: CASSLRGGVDPTNEKLFF. The CDR3, as DNA: TGTGCCAGCAGCTTAAGGGGTGGGGTAGATCCAACTAATGAAAAACTGTTTTTT. V usage is TRBV7-2 and J usage is TRBJ1-4; weak D call: TRBD1 (5 bases). Trimming cost V 2 bases and J 0 bases, with 16 bases left between them. Germline lookup yields CDR1 SGHTA and CDR2 FQGNSA. CDR3 length equals 18 residues.

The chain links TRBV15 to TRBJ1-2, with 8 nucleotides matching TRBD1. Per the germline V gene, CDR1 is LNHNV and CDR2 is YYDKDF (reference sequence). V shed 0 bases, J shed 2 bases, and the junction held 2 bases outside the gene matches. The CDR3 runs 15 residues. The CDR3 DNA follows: TGTGCCACCAGCAGAGATCGGACAGGGAACTATGGCTACACCTTC. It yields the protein CATSRDRTGNYGYTF.

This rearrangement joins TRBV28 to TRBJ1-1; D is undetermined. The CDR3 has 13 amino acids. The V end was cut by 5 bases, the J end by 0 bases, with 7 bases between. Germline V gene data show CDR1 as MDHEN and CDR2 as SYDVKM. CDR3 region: CASSMQMNTEAFF. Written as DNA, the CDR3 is TGTGCCAGCAGTATGCAGATGAACACTGAAGCTTTCTTT.

The CDR3 DNA is TGTGCCAGCAGCTTATTAATAGGGGACAATGAGCAGTTCTTC. Amino acids: CASSLLIGDNEQFF. The rearrangement links TRBV7-2 to TRBJ2-1, with a tentative D call TRBD1 (5 bases). The CDR3 runs 14 residues. Looked up from germline, CDR1 is SGHTA and CDR2 is FQGNSA. V was pared by 2 bases and J by 5 bases, with 10 bases between.

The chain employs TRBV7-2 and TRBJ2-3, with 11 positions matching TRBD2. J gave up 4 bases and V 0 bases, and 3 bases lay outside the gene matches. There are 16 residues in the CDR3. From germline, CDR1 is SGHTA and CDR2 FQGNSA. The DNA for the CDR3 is TGTGCCAGCAGCTTAGCCGGGACTAGCGGTCCAGATACGCAGTATTTT. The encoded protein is CASSLAGTSGPDTQYF.

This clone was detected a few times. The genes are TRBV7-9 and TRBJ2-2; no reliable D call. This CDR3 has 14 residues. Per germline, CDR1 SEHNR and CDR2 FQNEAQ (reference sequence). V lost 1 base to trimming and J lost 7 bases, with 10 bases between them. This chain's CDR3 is CASSLDLSSGELFF. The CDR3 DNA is TGTGCCAGCAGCTTAGATCTCTCGAGCGGGGAGCTGTTTTTT.

CDR3 nucleotide sequence: TGTGCCAGCAGCTTACCAATTTACGGGAGGTATGGTGAGCAGTTCTTC. Translation gives CASSLPIYGRYGEQFF. The J gene is TRBJ2-1, the V gene TRBV5-6; 7 bases match TRBD2. Germline CDR1 reads SGHDT; CDR2 reads YYEEEE. Trimming cost V 2 bases and J 9 bases; bases outside gene matches: 14. CDR3 length: 16 amino acids.

The CDR3 nucleotides are TGTGCCAGCAGCCCAGGGACAGGGAGAATTGCCGGGGAGCTGTTTTTT. Protein sequence: CASSPGTGRIAGELFF. The chain joins TRBV7-3 to TRBJ2-2, with 9 bases matching TRBD1. The CDR3 length is 16 residues. The V gene's germline CDR1 is SGHTA and CDR2 FQGTGA. J was trimmed by 6 bases and V by 5 bases; bases with no gene match: 10. The whole variable domain, remainder taken from reference TRBV7-3 and TRBJ2-2, is GAGVSQTPSNKVTEKGKYVELRCDPISGHTALYWYRQSLGQGPEFLIYFQGTGAADDSGLPNDRFFAVRPEGSVSTLKIQRTERGDSAVYLCASSPGTGRIAGELFFGEGSRLTVL.

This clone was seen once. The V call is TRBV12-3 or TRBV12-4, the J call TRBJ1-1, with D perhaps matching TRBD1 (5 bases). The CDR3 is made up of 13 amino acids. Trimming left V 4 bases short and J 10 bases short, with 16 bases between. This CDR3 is CASSWERGSGAFF. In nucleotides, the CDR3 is TGTGCCAGCAGTTGGGAAAGGGGATCGGGAGCTTTCTTT.

CDR3 bases: TGTGCCACCAGGTGGACAGGGGCCCTCTACGAGCAGTACTTC. This codes for CATRWTGALYEQYF. The V and J genes are TRBV24-1 and TRBJ2-7; 9 bases line up with TRBD1. Germline values: CDR1 KGHDR, CDR2 SFDVKD. This CDR3 spans 14 amino acids. Trimming took 7 bases from V and 3 from J; bases not matched to a gene: 6.

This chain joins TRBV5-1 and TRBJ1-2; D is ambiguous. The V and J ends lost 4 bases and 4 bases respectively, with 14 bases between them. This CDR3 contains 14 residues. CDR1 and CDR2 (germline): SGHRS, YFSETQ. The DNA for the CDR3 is TGCGCCAGCAGCCCGGAGGGCAACGGCTATGGCTACACCTTC. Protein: CASSPEGNGYGYTF.

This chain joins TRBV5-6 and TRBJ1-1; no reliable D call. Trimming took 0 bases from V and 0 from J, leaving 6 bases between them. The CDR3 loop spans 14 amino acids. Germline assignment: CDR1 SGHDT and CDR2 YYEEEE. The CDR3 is CASSLAPVNTEAFF. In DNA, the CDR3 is TGTGCCAGCAGCTTGGCCCCGGTGAACACTGAAGCTTTCTTT.